One and the same sample provided the 25 T cell receptor beta chains below, sequenced in a study of cytomegalovirus exposure and HLA in healthy donors. The PCR made use of 60 Vbeta and 13 Jbeta primers. TCRdb's table, derived via immunoSEQ multiplex PCR, lists solely in-frame clones and lacks some. This table holds around 90,000 clones, around 67% found once. Sequenced sample: PBMCs. The source is a human donor in good health.

The table lists this clone with a few counts. The chain employs TRBV4-2 and TRBJ2-1, with 11 bases matching TRBD2. CDR1 is LGHNA, CDR2 YNFKEQ, per germline. V dropped 3 bases and J dropped 3; count of bases not matched to a gene: 7. The CDR3 is made up of 17 amino acids. The CDR3 is CASSQIAGGSRYNEQFF. The DNA of the CDR3 is TGTGCCAGCAGCCAGATAGCGGGGGGGTCTCGCTACAATGAGCAGTTCTTC.

This chain uses TRBV14 with TRBJ2-7; TRBD1 matches 7 bases. Germline V CDR1 and CDR2: SGHDN, FVKESK. This CDR3 has 15 residues. Trimming removed 4 bases from V and 6 bases from J; junction bases left unmatched: 12. CDR3 DNA sequence: TGTGCCAGCAGCCCCCATACCGGGACAGTCGGCGAGCAGTACTTC. Translated, it gives CASSPHTGTVGEQYF.

The gene calls are TRBV13 and TRBJ1-1; D gene unclear. The ends were cut back, 7 bases at V and 1 base at J, with 10 bases in the middle. The CDR3 totals 13 residues. In germline, CDR1 is PRHDT, CDR2 FYEKMQ (reference sequence). The CDR3 DNA sequence: TGTGCCAGCACCACGGGGTGGAACACTGAAGCTTTCTTT. This sequence encodes CASTTGWNTEAFF.

The chain uses TRBV10-3 and TRBJ1-5; possibly TRBD1 for D (5 bases). Germline loops: CDR1 ENHRY, CDR2 SYGVKD. Deletions cut 0 bases from V and 6 bases from J, with 18 bases between. The CDR3 is 17 amino acids. CDR3 loop: CAISESTLGGVGQPQHF. The CDR3 DNA reads as TGTGCCATCAGTGAGTCGACTCTGGGGGGGGTGGGTCAGCCCCAGCATTTT.

This chain uses TRBV5-6 with TRBJ1-2; a possible D gene is TRBD1 (6 bases). From germline, CDR1 is SGHDT and CDR2 YYEEEE. The CDR3 extends over 16 amino acids. V was cut by 2 bases and J by 6 bases, with 20 bases left in between. This CDR3 reads CASSFTNSDRIHGYTF. In DNA form, the CDR3 reads TGTGCCAGCAGCTTCACAAATTCCGACAGGATTCATGGCTACACCTTC.

This clone was found a few times. V usage is TRBV5-4 and J usage is TRBJ1-1; D may be TRBD1 (6 bases). This CDR3 is 16 amino acids long. V lost 4 bases and J 0 bases, leaving 16 bases between the germline ends. Germline loops: CDR1 SGHNT, CDR2 YYREEE (reference sequence). For the CDR3, the DNA is TGTGCCAGCAGCGGGGGTAGCGGGACAATGAACACTGAAGCTTTCTTT. It translates to CASSGGSGTMNTEAFF.

The chain combines TRBV9 with TRBJ1-1; D possibly corresponds to TRBD1 (5 bases). This CDR3 contains 15 residues. Germline values: CDR1 SGDLS, CDR2 YYNGEE. V dropped 0 bases and J dropped 2 bases, with 11 bases sitting between them. CDR3 in DNA: TGTGCCAGCAGCGTAGTTAGGGGAGGAAACACTGAAGCTTTCTTT. Translating it yields CASSVVRGGNTEAFF.

This clone showed up just a few times. This chain joins TRBV9 and TRBJ1-1; D gene ambiguous. V was clipped by 3 bases and J by 1 base, with 7 bases between them. The CDR3 is made up of 13 amino acids. CDR1 and CDR2 (germline): SGDLS, YYNGEE. Written as DNA, the CDR3 is TGTGCCAGCAGCGGAGTAAAGAACACTGAAGCTTTCTTT. Translating gives CASSGVKNTEAFF. Full variable domain (rest looked up from reference TRBV9 and TRBJ1-1): DSGVTQTPKHLITATGQRVTLRCSPRSGDLSVYWYQQSLDQGLQFLIQYYNGEERAKGNILERFSAQQFPDLHSELNLSSLELGDSALYFCASSGVKNTEAFFGQGTRLTVV.

The chain recombines TRBV9 with TRBJ2-3, with a weak D call TRBD2 (6 bases). V was pared by 0 bases and J by 6 bases, with 11 bases between. CDR3 length equals 14 residues. Germline-derived CDR1 and CDR2 are SGDLS and YYNGEE. CDR3 amino acids: CASSVEGAGDTQYF. Written as DNA, the CDR3 is TGTGCCAGCAGCGTAGAAGGGGCGGGGGATACGCAGTATTTT.

CDR3 residues: CASSSGQGYNSPLHF. DNA for the CDR3: TGCGCCAGCTCGTCAGGACAGGGCTATAATTCACCCCTCCACTTT. The chain uses TRBV4-1 and TRBJ1-6; 8 nucleotides match TRBD1. This CDR3 has 15 residues. V shed 8 bases and J 3 bases; nucleotides not matched to a gene: 6. Germline-derived CDR1 and CDR2 are MGHRA and YSYEKL.

This chain joins TRBV5-5 and TRBJ2-5, with 11 positions matching TRBD2. Germline V gene sequence: CDR1 SGHKS, CDR2 YYEKEE (reference sequence). The ends lost 4 bases at V and 5 bases at J; junction bases unmatched: 10. CDR3 length equals 16 residues. The CDR3 is CASSRRLAGRTETQYF. CDR3 nucleotides: TGTGCCAGCAGCCGAAGACTAGCGGGAAGAACCGAGACCCAGTACTTC.

About this clone: Other DNA sequences of this sample code for an identical CDR3. This chain connects TRBV5-1 to TRBJ1-2; 8 bases map to TRBD1. The trim removed 0 bases at V and 8 bases at J, leaving 3 bases unmatched. Germline loops: CDR1 SGHRS, CDR2 YFSETQ. This CDR3 contains 13 residues. The CDR3 region is CASSLGQGNGYTF. The CDR3 coding sequence is TGCGCCAGCAGCTTGGGACAGGGGAACGGCTACACCTTC.

The chain couples TRBV9 to TRBJ1-1; D perhaps matches TRBD1 (5 bases). The V and J ends lost 4 bases and 1 base respectively, with 14 bases between them. The CDR3 has 15 residues. Germline V CDR1 and CDR2: SGDLS, YYNGEE. CDR3 nucleotide sequence: TGTGCCAGCAGCCCCCAGGGAGGGGCGAACACTGAAGCTTTCTTT. This translates into CASSPQGGANTEAFF.

The genes are TRBV2 and TRBJ2-5; 9 bases map to TRBD1. J gave up 5 bases and V 7 bases, and 17 bases lay outside the gene matches. This CDR3 is 17 amino acids long. Germline CDR1 and CDR2: SNHLY and FYNNEI. The CDR3, as DNA: TGTGCCAGCACTAGGAGAGGACAGGGGTTTTTTAGGGAGACCCAGTACTTC. Amino acids: CASTRRGQGFFRETQYF.

The chain employs TRBV9 and TRBJ2-1; perhaps TRBD1 as D (5 bases). Trimming pared 0 bases from V and 6 bases from J, leaving 7 bases between. CDR1 and CDR2 (germline): SGDLS, YYNGEE. The CDR3 loop spans 13 amino acids. The CDR3 here is CASSVADSNEQFF. The CDR3 DNA follows: TGTGCCAGCAGCGTAGCCGACAGCAATGAGCAGTTCTTC.

V usage is TRBV4-2 and J usage is TRBJ2-3; 8 bases fit TRBD2. The length of the CDR3 is 17 residues. The germline CDR1 and CDR2 sequences are LGHNA and YNFKEQ. Losses at the gene ends were 0 bases for V and 3 bases for J; bases not matched to a gene: 8. DNA for the CDR3: TGTGCCAGCAGCCAAGATCGGGCGGGGGGCCGTACAGATACGCAGTATTTT. It encodes CASSQDRAGGRTDTQYF.

This sequence joins TRBV9 and TRBJ1-4; D gene ambiguous. V gave up 1 base and J gave up 5 bases, with 9 bases separating them. The CDR3 has 14 amino acids. In germline, CDR1 is SGDLS, CDR2 YYNGEE. The CDR3 nucleotides read TGTGCCAGCAGCGTAACCAGTCAGAATGAAAAACTGTTTTTT. It specifies CASSVTSQNEKLFF.

The chain combines TRBV29-1 with TRBJ2-2; D is uncertain. The CDR3 length is 15 residues. V lost 2 bases to trimming and J lost 2 bases, with 12 bases between them. CDR1 and CDR2 (germline): SQVTM, ANQGSEA. The CDR3 DNA reads as TGCAGCGTTGAAATGGGCCCGGTAAACACCGGGGAGCTGTTTTTT. As protein: CSVEMGPVNTGELFF.

The chain uses TRBV9 and TRBJ1-1; no definite D call. Looked up from germline, CDR1 is SGDLS and CDR2 is YYNGEE. The CDR3 extends over 15 amino acids. V was clipped by 3 bases and J by 0 bases, with 12 bases between them. For the CDR3, the DNA is TGTGCCAGCAGCGGGCGCGGGCATTTGAACACTGAAGCTTTCTTT. Translated: CASSGRGHLNTEAFF.

The CDR3 region is CASSDYSGNEQYF. The CDR3, as DNA: TGTGCCAGCAGCGATTACTCGGGGAACGAGCAGTACTTC. The chain recombines TRBV5-6 with TRBJ2-5; perhaps TRBD2 as D (5 bases). The tail of the sequence fits TRBJ2-7 better, so the J call may be wrong. The length of the CDR3 is 13 residues. In germline, CDR1 is SGHDT, CDR2 YYEEEE.

This clone has only a few counts. The rearrangement links TRBV7-2 to TRBJ2-2; 11 bases agree with TRBD2. Losses at the gene ends were 5 bases for V and 5 bases for J; bases not matched to a gene: 4. CDR3 size: 15 residues. The V gene's germline CDR1 is SGHTA and CDR2 FQGNSA. This chain's CDR3 is CASSGLAGGTGELFF. Written as DNA, the CDR3 is TGTGCCAGCAGCGGGCTAGCGGGGGGAACCGGGGAGCTGTTTTTT.

The chain uses TRBV7-9 and TRBJ2-3; 8 bases align to TRBD2. From germline, CDR1 is SEHNR and CDR2 FQNEAQ (reference sequence). With V trimmed by 5 bases and J by 6 bases, 4 bases remained unmatched. This CDR3 is built from 13 residues. The CDR3 DNA sequence: TGTGCCAGCAGCCCGCGGGAGGCTGATACGCAGTATTTT. It specifies CASSPREADTQYF.

The V and J genes are TRBV2 and TRBJ1-6; no firm D call. The CDR3 sequence is 12 residues long. Germline V lookup: CDR1 SNHLY, CDR2 FYNNEI. V lost 3 bases to trimming and J lost 8 bases, with 5 bases between them. This CDR3 reads CASSDRHSPLHF. The CDR3 bases are TGTGCCAGCAGTGACAGGCATTCACCCCTCCACTTT.

The chain recombines TRBV18 with TRBJ2-2, with TRBD2 as a possible D gene (6 bases). The V end lost 1 base, the J end lost 0 bases, and 6 bases lay between the germline ends. The CDR3 extends over 15 amino acids. Germline CDR1 reads KGHSH; CDR2 reads LQKENI. The DNA of the CDR3 is TGTGCCAGCTCACCACGGGGGGCGAACACCGGGGAGCTGTTTTTT. The encoded protein is CASSPRGANTGELFF.

The rearrangement uses TRBV18 and TRBJ1-1, with a possible D match to TRBD1 (6 bases). This CDR3 contains 14 residues. Germline CDR1 is KGHSH and CDR2 is LQKENI. Trimming cost V 5 bases and J 1 base, with 11 bases left between them. The CDR3 nucleotides read TGTGCCAGCTCATTTAAGACAGGGAACACTGAAGCTTTCTTT. Translating it yields CASSFKTGNTEAFF. Full variable domain (rest looked up from reference TRBV18 and TRBJ1-1): NAGVMQNPRHLVRRRGQEARLRCSPMKGHSHVYWYRQLPEEGLKFMVYLQKENIIDESGMPKERFSAEFPKEGPSILRIQQVVRGDSAAYFCASSFKTGNTEAFFGQGTRLTVV.